A selection of T cell receptor beta chains follows, all from one sample in a study of cytomegalovirus exposure and HLA in healthy donors. Sequenced by immunoSEQ multiplex PCR; TCRdb stores in-frame clones only, minus some. The table includes some 150,000 clones, about two thirds detected once. Sample: PBMCs. The source is a man aged 55 to 70 in good health and CMV-seronegative. The CDR3 runs from the conserved cysteine through the conserved F or W. D genes are given only for firm matches. Clone size is shown for a subset of rows, as once, few, many or a class of expanded clone.

TRBV10-2	TRBJ2-7	TRBD1	-	CASRERTGSYEQYF	TGCGCCAGCAGGGAACGGACAGGCTCCTACGAGCAGTACTTC
TRBV9	TRBJ1-3	-	few	CASSPFSGIGGNTIYF	TGTGCCAGCAGCCCCTTCTCGGGTATTGGTGGAAACACCATATATTTT
TRBV6-1	TRBJ1-6	-	few	CASSERGYNSPLHF	TGTGCCAGCAGTGAAAGGGGTTATAATTCACCCCTCCACTTT
TRBV19	TRBJ2-7	TRBD2	-	CASNEAGETYEQYF	TGTGCCAGTAACGAGGCGGGAGAAACCTACGAGCAGTACTTC
TRBV4-2	TRBJ2-2	TRBD2	few	CASSPRLAGGLGDTGELFF	TGTGCCAGCAGCCCGCGACTAGCGGGAGGGCTAGGGGACACCGGGGAGCTGTTTTTT
TRBV18	TRBJ2-2	-	-	CASSPVVRGTGNTGELFF	TGTGCCAGCTCACCTGTGGTCCGGGGGACGGGGAACACCGGGGAGCTGTTTTTT
TRBV9	TRBJ1-6	TRBD1	-	CASSPRTGGSPLHF	TGTGCCAGCAGCCCCCGGACAGGGGGGTCACCCCTCCACTTT
TRBV10-1	TRBJ2-1	TRBD2	-	CATSSGSYNEQFF	TGCGCCACCTCTAGCGGGAGTTACAATGAGCAGTTCTTC
TRBV6-5	TRBJ1-2	TRBD1	-	CASSYGQGDGYTF	TGTGCCAGCAGTTACGGACAGGGCGATGGCTACACCTTC
TRBV6-6	TRBJ1-5	TRBD1	-	CASRTGVVREPQHF	TGTGCCAGCAGGACAGGGGTGGTTAGGGAGCCCCAGCATTTT
TRBV7-3	TRBJ2-1	TRBD2	once	CASSPSSGVNNEQFF	TGTGCCAGCAGCCCATCTAGCGGAGTTAACAATGAGCAGTTCTTC
TRBV5-1	TRBJ2-7	TRBD2	-	CASSSGLAGTYEQYF	TGCGCCAGCAGCTCGGGACTAGCGGGAACCTACGAGCAGTACTTC
TRBV9	TRBJ1-2	TRBD1	-	CASSALQGVSLYGYTF	TGTGCCAGCAGCGCATTACAGGGGGTGAGCCTCTATGGCTACACCTTC
TRBV4-2	TRBJ2-1	-	-	CASSQFTLKAANNEQFF	TGTGCCAGCAGCCAATTCACCTTGAAAGCGGCCAACAATGAGCAGTTCTTC
TRBV5-1	TRBJ1-1	-	-	CASSLAQPNTEAFF	TGCGCCAGCAGCTTGGCACAGCCTAACACTGAAGCTTTCTTT
TRBV10-3	TRBJ2-7	-	-	CAISEGSAGQYF	TGTGCCATCAGTGAGGGCAGTGCGGGGCAGTACTTC
TRBV6-6	TRBJ1-4	-	-	CASSRGSRGNEKLFF	TGTGCCAGCAGTCGGGGGTCAAGAGGGAATGAAAAACTGTTTTTT
TRBV28	TRBJ2-2	-	-	CASSSLTPNTGELFF	TGTGCCAGCAGTTCCCTGACACCAAACACCGGGGAGCTGTTTTTT
TRBV6-6	TRBJ1-3	-	-	CASSLNRMDSGNTIYF	TGTGCCAGCAGTTTAAACAGGATGGACTCTGGAAACACCATATATTTT
TRBV2	TRBJ1-3	TRBD1	few	CASSGDRGIGNTIYF	TGTGCCAGCAGTGGGGACAGGGGAATCGGAAACACCATATATTTT
TRBV5-1	TRBJ2-1	-	-	CASSLGVGVTYNEQFF	TGCGCCAGCAGCTTGGGAGTCGGGGTGACCTACAATGAGCAGTTCTTC
TRBV30	TRBJ2-7	TRBD1	-	CAWSTGGQGNHEQYF	TGTGCCTGGAGTACCGGAGGACAGGGTAATCACGAGCAGTACTTC
TRBV5-8	TRBJ2-7	TRBD2	-	CASSLELAGWGNEQYF	TGTGCCAGCAGCTTGGAGCTAGCGGGGTGGGGGAACGAGCAGTACTTC
TRBV5-1	TRBJ2-2	TRBD1	-	CASSFRQGQAPGELFF	TGCGCCAGCAGCTTTCGACAGGGACAAGCCCCCGGGGAGCTGTTTTTT
TRBV11-2	TRBJ1-5	TRBD1	few	CASSFGQERNQPQHF	TGTGCCAGCAGCTTCGGACAGGAGAGGAATCAGCCCCAGCATTTT
TRBV5-1	TRBJ2-7	-	-	CASSLGSGYEQYF	TGCGCCAGCAGCCTGGGGTCAGGCTACGAGCAGTACTTC
TRBV30	TRBJ1-6	TRBD1	-	CAWRGFGTALSSYNSPLHF	TGTGCCTGGAGGGGGTTTGGGACAGCCTTAAGCTCCTATAATTCACCCCTCCACTTT
TRBV18	TRBJ1-1	TRBD1	-	CASSPQGVDTEAFF	TGTGCCAGCTCACCTCAGGGGGTCGACACTGAAGCTTTCTTT
TRBV7-3	TRBJ2-3	TRBD2	-	CASSLRTSGLQYF	TGTGCCAGCAGCTTACGAACTAGCGGGCTTCAGTATTTT
TRBV10-1	TRBJ2-7	TRBD2	few	CASSASGAYEQYF	TGCGCCAGCAGCGCTAGCGGGGCCTACGAGCAGTACTTC
TRBV5-1	TRBJ2-2	TRBD1	once	CASSQGQGATGELFF	TGCGCCAGCAGCCAGGGACAGGGGGCCACCGGGGAGCTGTTTTTT
TRBV7-6	TRBJ1-1	-	-	CASSLTSGAEAFF	TGTGCCAGCAGCTTAACCTCGGGTGCTGAAGCTTTCTTT
TRBV4-1	TRBJ2-1	TRBD2	few	CASSQGGLAGVNEQFF	TGCGCCAGCAGCCAAGGGGGACTAGCGGGAGTTAATGAGCAGTTCTTC